A selection of T cell receptor beta chains follows, all from one sample in a study of Graves' ophthalmopathy and Graves' hyperthyroidism. TCRdb redid the calling of the multiplex PCR reads with MiXCR, one entry per CDR3 protein. This table holds approximately 330,000 distinct CDR3 sequences, 17% found once. Sequenced material: peripheral blood. These receptors came from an adult man with Graves' ophthalmopathy. The CDR3 runs from the conserved cysteine through the conserved F or W. A D gene is named only where the DNA matches it firmly. Clone size, where shown, is once, few, many, or a class for clones that have expanded.

D gene: .; clone size: many; V gene: TRBV30; J gene: TRBJ1-1; CDR3 protein: CAWSRGLNTEAFF; CDR3 DNA: TGTGCCTGGAGTAGGGGTCTGAACACTGAAGCTTTCTTT
D gene: .; clone size: many; V gene: TRBV11-2; J gene: TRBJ2-5; CDR3 protein: CASSLSAAWTQYF; CDR3 DNA: TGTGCCAGCAGCTTGTCTGCGGCGTGGACCCAGTACTTC
D gene: .; clone size: many; V gene: TRBV5-6; J gene: TRBJ1-6; CDR3 protein: CTSTRQSSYNSPLHF; CDR3 DNA: TGTACCAGCACACGACAAAGCTCCTATAATTCACCCCTCCACTTT
D gene: TRBD1; clone size: many; V gene: TRBV7-8; J gene: TRBJ1-5; CDR3 protein: CASSPRQGASNQPQHF; CDR3 DNA: TGTGCCAGCAGCCCAAGACAGGGGGCGAGCAATCAGCCCCAGCATTTT
D gene: TRBD2; clone size: many; V gene: TRBV12-3/TRBV12-4; J gene: TRBJ2-2; CDR3 protein: CASSPLAGGIGELFF; CDR3 DNA: TGTGCCAGCAGTCCCCTAGCGGGAGGTATCGGGGAGCTGTTTTTT
D gene: .; clone size: many; V gene: TRBV30; J gene: TRBJ2-7; CDR3 protein: CAWSIRGEQYF; CDR3 DNA: TGTGCCTGGAGTATACGGGGCGAGCAGTACTTC
D gene: .; clone size: many; V gene: TRBV24-1; J gene: TRBJ1-1; CDR3 protein: CATRETTGTEAFF; CDR3 DNA: TGTGCCACGAGAGAAACGACAGGTACTGAAGCTTTCTTT
D gene: .; clone size: many; V gene: TRBV18; J gene: TRBJ2-7; CDR3 protein: CASSPFNARSSYEQYF; CDR3 DNA: TGTGCCAGCTCACCGTTTAATGCCAGGTCCTCCTACGAGCAGTACTTC
D gene: TRBD2; clone size: .; V gene: TRBV6-4; J gene: TRBJ2-2; CDR3 protein: CASSSGSTGELFF; CDR3 DNA: TGTGCCAGCAGTAGCGGGAGCACCGGGGAGCTGTTTTTT
D gene: TRBD1; clone size: many; V gene: TRBV6-1; J gene: TRBJ2-7; CDR3 protein: CASSEKWGQGAYEQYF; CDR3 DNA: TGTGCCAGCAGTGAAAAGTGGGGACAGGGGGCCTACGAGCAGTACTTC
D gene: .; clone size: many; V gene: TRBV9; J gene: TRBJ1-3; CDR3 protein: CASSAGISGNTIYF; CDR3 DNA: TGTGCCAGCAGCGCTGGCATCTCTGGAAACACCATATATTTT
D gene: .; clone size: many; V gene: TRBV7-9; J gene: TRBJ2-7; CDR3 protein: CASSSPGESINEQYF; CDR3 DNA: TGTGCCAGCAGCTCACCAGGGGAGTCGATCAACGAGCAGTACTTC
D gene: .; clone size: .; V gene: TRBV6-2/TRBV6-3; J gene: TRBJ1-5; CDR3 protein: CATFGRGAQLF; CDR3 DNA: .
D gene: .; clone size: many; V gene: TRBV20-1; J gene: TRBJ1-6; CDR3 protein: CSARETANNSPLHF; CDR3 DNA: TGCAGTGCTAGGGAGACAGCAAATAATTCACCCCTCCACTTT
D gene: .; clone size: .; V gene: TRBV12-5; J gene: TRBJ2-5; CDR3 protein: CASAASPGVAQYF; CDR3 DNA: TGTGCTAGTGCCGCCAGCCCCGGGGTGGCCCAGTACTTC
D gene: .; clone size: .; V gene: TRBV6-1; J gene: TRBJ1-3; CDR3 protein: CASSIDPGNTIYF; CDR3 DNA: TGTGCCAGCAGTATTGACCCAGGAAACACCATATATTTT
D gene: .; clone size: few; V gene: TRBV6-2/TRBV6-3; J gene: TRBJ2-7; CDR3 protein: CASSSTMDPYEQYF; CDR3 DNA: TGTGCCAGCAGCTCTACTATGGATCCCTACGAGCAGTACTTC
D gene: TRBD1; clone size: many; V gene: TRBV5-1; J gene: TRBJ2-7; CDR3 protein: CASSLTKRQGAPEQYF; CDR3 DNA: TGCGCCAGCAGCTTGACAAAGAGACAGGGGGCTCCCGAGCAGTACTTC
D gene: .; clone size: many; V gene: TRBV6-2/TRBV6-3; J gene: TRBJ2-7; CDR3 protein: CASSYRGAHEQHF; CDR3 DNA: TGTGCCAGCAGTTACAGAGGGGCCCACGAGCAGCACTTC
D gene: .; clone size: many; V gene: TRBV24-1; J gene: TRBJ2-7; CDR3 protein: CATSDPRGGIGQYF; CDR3 DNA: TGTGCCACCAGTGATCCCCGGGGTGGAATCGGCCAGTACTTC
D gene: TRBD1; clone size: many; V gene: TRBV5-1; J gene: TRBJ2-7; CDR3 protein: CASSLAIQGVYEQYF; CDR3 DNA: TGCGCCAGCAGCTTGGCCATACAGGGGGTCTACGAGCAGTACTTC
D gene: .; clone size: .; V gene: TRBV6-2/TRBV6-3; J gene: TRBJ2-7; CDR3 protein: CASSYEAGTYEQYF; CDR3 DNA: TGTGCCAGCAGTTACGAGGCTGGGACCTACGAGCAGTACTTC
D gene: .; clone size: many; V gene: TRBV28; J gene: TRBJ2-2; CDR3 protein: CASSSSGSNTGELFF; CDR3 DNA: TGTGCCAGCAGCTCTTCGGGGTCCAACACCGGGGAGCTGTTTTTT
D gene: .; clone size: .; V gene: TRBV6-5; J gene: TRBJ1-6; CDR3 protein: CASSLGERSSPLHF; CDR3 DNA: TGTGCCAGCAGTTTGGGGGAAAGGTCTTCACCCCTCCACTTT
D gene: .; clone size: many; V gene: TRBV30; J gene: TRBJ1-2; CDR3 protein: CAWSIKGDGTYGYTF; CDR3 DNA: TGTGCCTGGAGTATTAAGGGGGACGGTACCTATGGCTACACCTTC
D gene: .; clone size: .; V gene: TRBV20-1; J gene: TRBJ1-5; CDR3 protein: CSATPGANQPQHF; CDR3 DNA: TGCAGTGCGACCCCAGGGGCTAATCAGCCCCAGCATTTT
D gene: .; clone size: many; V gene: TRBV6-2/TRBV6-3; J gene: TRBJ2-5; CDR3 protein: CASSYSGGGQTQYF; CDR3 DNA: TGTGCCAGCAGTTACTCGGGGGGGGGGCAAACCCAGTACTTC
D gene: .; clone size: many; V gene: TRBV20-1; J gene: TRBJ1-2; CDR3 protein: CSAPTGQYYGYTF; CDR3 DNA: TGCAGTGCTCCGACCGGACAATACTATGGCTACACCTTC
D gene: .; clone size: many; V gene: TRBV6-1; J gene: TRBJ1-5; CDR3 protein: CASSDVAASNQPQHF; CDR3 DNA: TGTGCCAGCAGTGATGTAGCGGCAAGTAATCAGCCCCAGCATTTT
D gene: TRBD1; clone size: few; V gene: TRBV2; J gene: TRBJ1-2; CDR3 protein: CASSRGQGIYGYTF; CDR3 DNA: TGTGCCAGCAGTAGGGGACAGGGGATCTATGGCTACACCTTC
D gene: .; clone size: many; V gene: TRBV25-1; J gene: TRBJ2-7; CDR3 protein: CASSPALVTYEQYF; CDR3 DNA: TGTGCCAGCAGTCCCGCATTAGTGACCTACGAGCAGTACTTC
D gene: TRBD1; clone size: .; V gene: TRBV9; J gene: TRBJ2-5; CDR3 protein: CASSVRGRGETQYF; CDR3 DNA: TGTGCCAGCAGCGTAAGGGGCAGGGGGGAGACCCAGTACTTC
D gene: TRBD1; clone size: .; V gene: TRBV6-5; J gene: TRBJ2-1; CDR3 protein: CASSYRGHEQFF; CDR3 DNA: TGTGCCAGCAGCTACAGGGGGCATGAGCAGTTCTTC
D gene: TRBD1; clone size: many; V gene: TRBV10-3; J gene: TRBJ2-7; CDR3 protein: CATGDRGLYEQYF; CDR3 DNA: TGTGCCACGGGGGACAGGGGGCTGTACGAGCAGTACTTC
D gene: .; clone size: many; V gene: TRBV28; J gene: TRBJ1-2; CDR3 protein: CASLPAEGRIYGYTF; CDR3 DNA: TGTGCCTCCCTCCCGGCGGAGGGTCGGATCTATGGCTACACCTTC
D gene: .; clone size: many; V gene: TRBV6-5; J gene: TRBJ2-2; CDR3 protein: CASIRVSNTGELFF; CDR3 DNA: TGTGCCAGCATCCGAGTCTCGAACACCGGGGAGCTGTTTTTT
D gene: TRBD1; clone size: .; V gene: TRBV2; J gene: TRBJ1-3; CDR3 protein: CASSSQQGAGNTIYF; CDR3 DNA: TGTGCCAGCAGTAGCCAACAGGGGGCTGGAAACACCATATATTTT
D gene: TRBD1; clone size: many; V gene: TRBV7-8; J gene: TRBJ1-5; CDR3 protein: CASSLDRTNQPQHF; CDR3 DNA: TGTGCCAGCAGCTTGGACAGGACCAATCAGCCCCAGCATTTT
D gene: TRBD2; clone size: .; V gene: TRBV4-1; J gene: TRBJ2-5; CDR3 protein: CASSPRAPTGRWLSGRYQETQYF; CDR3 DNA: TGCGCCAGCAGCCCACGTGCCCCGACCGGTAGATGGCTTAGCGGGAGGTATCAAGAGACCCAGTACTTC
D gene: TRBD2; clone size: many; V gene: TRBV20-1; J gene: TRBJ2-7; CDR3 protein: CSARKSGSSYEQYF; CDR3 DNA: TGCAGTGCTAGAAAAAGCGGGAGTTCGTACGAGCAGTACTTC
D gene: .; clone size: .; V gene: TRBV6-5; J gene: TRBJ1-1; CDR3 protein: CASISLGGMNTEAFF; CDR3 DNA: TGTGCCAGCATTTCCCTAGGGGGAATGAACACTGAAGCTTTCTTT
D gene: .; clone size: .; V gene: TRBV18; J gene: TRBJ1-1; CDR3 protein: CASSPTLSTGNTEAFF; CDR3 DNA: TGTGCCAGCTCACCCACGTTGTCCACAGGGAACACTGAAGCTTTCTTT
D gene: .; clone size: many; V gene: TRBV6-2/TRBV6-3; J gene: TRBJ2-7; CDR3 protein: CASSYSTSSVSYEQYF; CDR3 DNA: TGTGCCAGCAGTTACTCGACTTCTAGCGTATCCTACGAGCAGTACTTC
D gene: .; clone size: many; V gene: TRBV12-3/TRBV12-4; J gene: TRBJ1-3; CDR3 protein: CASSGNTIYF; CDR3 DNA: TGTGCCAGTAGCGGAAACACCATATATTTT
D gene: TRBD2; clone size: many; V gene: TRBV11-2; J gene: TRBJ2-7; CDR3 protein: CASSSTPALADYEQYF; CDR3 DNA: TGTGCCAGCAGCTCAACACCGGCACTAGCGGACTACGAGCAGTACTTC
D gene: TRBD2; clone size: many; V gene: TRBV12-3/TRBV12-4; J gene: TRBJ2-7; CDR3 protein: CASSLAGGLSYEQYF; CDR3 DNA: TGTGCCAGCAGTTTGGCGGGGGGCCTCTCCTACGAGCAGTACTTC
D gene: TRBD1; clone size: many; V gene: TRBV20-1; J gene: TRBJ2-7; CDR3 protein: CSARFRTGGNEQYF; CDR3 DNA: TGCAGTGCTAGATTCCGGACAGGGGGAAACGAGCAGTACTTC
D gene: .; clone size: .; V gene: TRBV2; J gene: TRBJ2-5; CDR3 protein: CASSERSGRGETQYF; CDR3 DNA: TGTGCCAGCAGTGAGAGATCAGGGAGAGGAGAGACACAGTACTTC
D gene: .; clone size: once; V gene: TRBV6-1; J gene: TRBJ1-5; CDR3 protein: CASSESGGPQHF; CDR3 DNA: TGTGCCAGCAGTGAATCTGGGGGGCCCCAGCATTTT
D gene: TRBD1; clone size: many; V gene: TRBV10-3; J gene: TRBJ1-5; CDR3 protein: CAISDVRTGGTNQPQHF; CDR3 DNA: TGTGCCATCAGTGACGTACGGACAGGGGGGACGAATCAGCCCCAGCATTTT
D gene: .; clone size: many; V gene: TRBV30; J gene: TRBJ1-2; CDR3 protein: CAWSVHGREDGYTF; CDR3 DNA: TGTGCCTGGAGTGTACATGGCAGGGAGGACGGCTACACCTTC
D gene: .; clone size: .; V gene: TRBV5-1; J gene: TRBJ1-1; CDR3 protein: CASSLVLGGRTEAFF; CDR3 DNA: TGCGCCAGCAGCTTGGTCTTGGGGGGGCGCACTGAAGCTTTCTTT
D gene: .; clone size: .; V gene: TRBV18; J gene: TRBJ1-5; CDR3 protein: CASSPLPIVGNQPQHF; CDR3 DNA: TGTGCCAGCTCACCATTACCCATAGTCGGCAATCAGCCCCAGCATTTT
D gene: .; clone size: .; V gene: TRBV12-3/TRBV12-4; J gene: TRBJ2-7; CDR3 protein: CASSPPGRFNEQYF; CDR3 DNA: TGTGCCAGCAGTCCCCCGGGCCGTTTCAACGAGCAGTACTTC